The present T cell receptor (beta chain) was sequenced within a study of blood T cell repertoires in COVID-19. As for the study in general: Samples representing acute and convalescent COVID-19 were sourced from the United States, Italy and Spain. From T cells, B-cell-depleted T cells, or PBMCs came the material, which was cDNA or gDNA.

Clones were sequenced by immunoSEQ multiplex PCR, and TCRdb holds only the in-frame ones, with some missing. In the table there are fewer than 200,000 clones, around 87% of which are singletons. Trimming took 4 bases from V and 8 from J, leaving 16 bases between them. The CDR3 totals 13 residues. From germline, CDR1 is SQVTM and CDR2 ANQGSEA. This clone was found a few times. The rearrangement uses TRBV29-1 and TRBJ2-3; D is ambiguous. The source material was peripheral blood. This receptor was identified in a woman in her 70s with COVID-19, enrolled during active disease. The CDR3 protein is CSVGPFSARTQYF. CDR3 DNA: TGCAGCGTTGGCCCTTTTAGTGCACGTACGCAGTATTTT.